This TCR beta chain comes out of a study of T cell responses to AZD1222 COVID-19 vaccine. Method: immunoSEQ multiplex PCR; TCRdb's copy keeps in-frame clones and lacks some. The sample records fewer than 150,000 clones, around 90% being singletons. Material: peripheral blood, obtained 28 days after the second AZD1222 dose. This clonotype was sampled from an adult who received the AZD1222 COVID-19 vaccine.

As DNA, the CDR3 is TGCGCCAGCAGCTTGGACAGTCAGCCCCAGCATTTT. Its translation: CASSLDSQPQHF. V is TRBV5-1 and J is TRBJ1-5, with D hard to call. CDR1 and CDR2 from the germline V gene are SGHRS and YFSETQ. CDR3 size: 12 residues. V lost 0 bases to trimming and J lost 6 bases, with 4 bases between them.